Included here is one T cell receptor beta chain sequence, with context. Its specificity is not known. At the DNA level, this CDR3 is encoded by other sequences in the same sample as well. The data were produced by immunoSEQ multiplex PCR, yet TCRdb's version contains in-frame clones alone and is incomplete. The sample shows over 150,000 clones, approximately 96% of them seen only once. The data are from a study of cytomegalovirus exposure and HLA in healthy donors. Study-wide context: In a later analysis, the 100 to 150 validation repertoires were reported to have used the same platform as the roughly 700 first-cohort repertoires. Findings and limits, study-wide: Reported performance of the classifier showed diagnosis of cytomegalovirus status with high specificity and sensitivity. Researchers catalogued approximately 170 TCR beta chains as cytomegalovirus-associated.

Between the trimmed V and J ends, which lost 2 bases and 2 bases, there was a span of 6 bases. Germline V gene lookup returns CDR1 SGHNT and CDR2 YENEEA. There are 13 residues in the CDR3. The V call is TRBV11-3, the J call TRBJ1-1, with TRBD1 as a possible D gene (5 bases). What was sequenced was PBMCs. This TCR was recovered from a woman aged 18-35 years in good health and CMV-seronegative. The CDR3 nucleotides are TGTGCCAGCAGCTTAAGGGGAAACACTGAAGCTTTCTTT. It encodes CASSLRGNTEAFF.